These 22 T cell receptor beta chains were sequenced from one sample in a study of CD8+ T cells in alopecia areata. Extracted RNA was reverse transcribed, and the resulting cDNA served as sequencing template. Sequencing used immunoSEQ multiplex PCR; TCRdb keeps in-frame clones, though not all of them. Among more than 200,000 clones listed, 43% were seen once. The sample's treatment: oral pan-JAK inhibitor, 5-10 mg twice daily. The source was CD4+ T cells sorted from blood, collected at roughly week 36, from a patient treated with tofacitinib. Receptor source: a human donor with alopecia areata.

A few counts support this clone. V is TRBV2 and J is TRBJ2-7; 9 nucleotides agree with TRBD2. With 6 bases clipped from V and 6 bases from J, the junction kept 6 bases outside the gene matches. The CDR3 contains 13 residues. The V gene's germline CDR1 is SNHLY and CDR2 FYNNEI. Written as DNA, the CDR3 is TGTGCCAGCAGGGGGACTAGCTCTGGCGAGCAGTACTTC. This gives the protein CASRGTSSGEQYF.

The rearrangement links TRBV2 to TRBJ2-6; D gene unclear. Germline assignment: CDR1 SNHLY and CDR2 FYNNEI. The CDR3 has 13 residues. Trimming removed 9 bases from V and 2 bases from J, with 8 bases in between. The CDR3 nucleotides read TGTGCCAGTCGGGCGACTGGGGCCAACGTCCTGACTTTC. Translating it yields CASRATGANVLTF.

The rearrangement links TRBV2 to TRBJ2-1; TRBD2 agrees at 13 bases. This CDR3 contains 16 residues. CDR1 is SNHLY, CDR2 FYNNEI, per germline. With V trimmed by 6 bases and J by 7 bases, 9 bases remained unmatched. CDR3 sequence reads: CASSTRTSGSSNEQFF. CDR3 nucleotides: TGTGCCAGCAGCACCAGGACTAGCGGGAGTAGTAATGAGCAGTTCTTC.

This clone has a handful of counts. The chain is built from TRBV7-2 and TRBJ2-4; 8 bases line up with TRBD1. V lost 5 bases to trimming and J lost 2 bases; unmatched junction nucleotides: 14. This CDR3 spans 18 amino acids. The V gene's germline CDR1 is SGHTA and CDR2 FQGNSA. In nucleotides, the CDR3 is TGTGCCAGCAGCCCTGCCCGGACAGGGAGTATATCCAAAAACATTCAGTACTTC. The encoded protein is CASSPARTGSISKNIQYF. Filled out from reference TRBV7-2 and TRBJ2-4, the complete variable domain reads GAGVSQSPSNKVTEKGKDVELRCDPISGHTALYWYRQSLGQGLEFLIYFQGNSAPDKSGLPSDRFSAERTGGSVSTLTIQRTQQEDSAVYLCASSPARTGSISKNIQYFGAGTRLSVL.

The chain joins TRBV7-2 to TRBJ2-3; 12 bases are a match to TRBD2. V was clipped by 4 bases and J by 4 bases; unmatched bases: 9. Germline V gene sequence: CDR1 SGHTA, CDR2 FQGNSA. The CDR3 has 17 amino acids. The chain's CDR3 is CASSYLRLAGGSDTQYF. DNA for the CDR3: TGTGCCAGCAGCTACCTAAGGCTAGCGGGAGGGTCAGATACGCAGTATTTT.

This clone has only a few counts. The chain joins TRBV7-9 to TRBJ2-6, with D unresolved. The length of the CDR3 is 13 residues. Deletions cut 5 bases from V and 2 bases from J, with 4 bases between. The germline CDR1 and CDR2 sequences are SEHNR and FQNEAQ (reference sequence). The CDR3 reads CASSLPGANVLTF. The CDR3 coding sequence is TGTGCCAGCAGCCTCCCTGGGGCCAACGTCCTGACTTTC.

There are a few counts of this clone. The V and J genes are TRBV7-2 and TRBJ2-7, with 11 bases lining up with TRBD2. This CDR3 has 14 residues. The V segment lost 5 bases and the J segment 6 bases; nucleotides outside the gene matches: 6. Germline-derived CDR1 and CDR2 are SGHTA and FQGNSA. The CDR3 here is CASSLGTSGAEQYF. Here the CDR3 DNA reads TGTGCCAGCAGCCTTGGGACTAGCGGTGCCGAGCAGTACTTC. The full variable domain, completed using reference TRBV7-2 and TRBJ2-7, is GAGVSQSPSNKVTEKGKDVELRCDPISGHTALYWYRQSLGQGLEFLIYFQGNSAPDKSGLPSDRFSAERTGGSVSTLTIQRTQQEDSAVYLCASSLGTSGAEQYFGPGTRLTVT.

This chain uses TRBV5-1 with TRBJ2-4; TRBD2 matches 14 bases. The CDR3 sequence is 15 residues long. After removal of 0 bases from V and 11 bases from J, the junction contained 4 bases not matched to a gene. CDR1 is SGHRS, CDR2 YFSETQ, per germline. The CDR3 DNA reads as TGCGCCAGCAGCTTGGAGGGGACTAGCGGGAGCCTTCAGTACTTC. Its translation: CASSLEGTSGSLQYF. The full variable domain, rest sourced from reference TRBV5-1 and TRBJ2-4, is KAGVTQTPRYLIKTRGQQVTLSCSPISGHRSVSWYQQTPGQGLQFLFEYFSETQRNKGNFPGRFSGRQFSNSRSEMNVSTLELGDSALYLCASSLEGTSGSLQYFGAGTRLSVL.

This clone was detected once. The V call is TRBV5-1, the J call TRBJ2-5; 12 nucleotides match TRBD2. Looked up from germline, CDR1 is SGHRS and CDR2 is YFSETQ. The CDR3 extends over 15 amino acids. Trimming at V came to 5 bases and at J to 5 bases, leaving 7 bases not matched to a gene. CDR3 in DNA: TGCGCCAGCAGGACTAGCGGGAGCCCAAGGGAGACCCAGTACTTC. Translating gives CASRTSGSPRETQYF.

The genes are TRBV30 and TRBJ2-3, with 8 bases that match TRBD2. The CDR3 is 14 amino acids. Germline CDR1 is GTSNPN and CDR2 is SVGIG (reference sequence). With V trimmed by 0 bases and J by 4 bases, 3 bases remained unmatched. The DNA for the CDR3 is TGTGCCTGGAGTGTTGGCGGGAGGTCAGATACGCAGTATTTT. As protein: CAWSVGGRSDTQYF. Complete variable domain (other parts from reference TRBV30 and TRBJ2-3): SQTIHQWPATLVQPVGSPLSLECTVEGTSNPNLYWYRQAAGRGLQLLFYSVGIGQISSEVPQNLSASRPQDRQFILSSKKLLLSDSGFYLCAWSVGGRSDTQYFGPGTRLTVL.

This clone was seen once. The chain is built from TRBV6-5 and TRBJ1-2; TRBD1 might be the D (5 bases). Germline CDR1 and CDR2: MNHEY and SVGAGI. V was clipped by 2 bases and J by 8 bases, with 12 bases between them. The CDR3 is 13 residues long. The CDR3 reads CASSYGQGRGYTF. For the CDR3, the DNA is TGTGCCAGCAGTTACGGTCAGGGTCGGGGCTACACCTTC.

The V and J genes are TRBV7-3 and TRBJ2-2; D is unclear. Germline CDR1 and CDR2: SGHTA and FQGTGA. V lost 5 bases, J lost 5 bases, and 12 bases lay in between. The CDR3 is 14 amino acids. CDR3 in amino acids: CASSPNLGTGELFF. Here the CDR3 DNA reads TGTGCCAGCAGCCCCAACTTGGGTACCGGGGAGCTGTTTTTT.

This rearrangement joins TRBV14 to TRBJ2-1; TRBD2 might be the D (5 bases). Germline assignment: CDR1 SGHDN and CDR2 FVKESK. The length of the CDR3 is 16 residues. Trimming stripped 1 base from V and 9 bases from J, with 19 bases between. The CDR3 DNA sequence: TGTGCCAGCAGCCAAGGGCAGGACCAGCGCCGGGGTGAGCAGTTCTTC. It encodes CASSQGQDQRRGEQFF.

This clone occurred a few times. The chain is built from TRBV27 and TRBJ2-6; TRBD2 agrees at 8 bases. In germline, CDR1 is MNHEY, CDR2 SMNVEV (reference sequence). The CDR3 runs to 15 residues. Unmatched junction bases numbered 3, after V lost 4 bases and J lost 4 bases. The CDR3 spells CASSSAGAGANVLTF. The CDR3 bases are TGTGCCAGCAGTTCAGCGGGGGCGGGGGCCAACGTCCTGACTTTC.

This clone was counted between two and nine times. CDR3 sequence reads: CASSEPRGGYTF. CDR3 nucleotide sequence: TGTGCCAGCAGTGAACCCCGGGGCGGCTACACCTTC. This chain connects TRBV2 to TRBJ1-2; D is perhaps TRBD1 (5 bases). CDR3 length equals 12 residues. V gave up 2 bases and J gave up 8 bases, with 9 bases separating them. The germline V gene encodes CDR1 SNHLY and CDR2 FYNNEI.

The CDR3 nucleotides read TGCGCCAGCAGCCAACGGGGCGACACTGAAGCTTTCTTT. Its translation is CASSQRGDTEAFF. The V call is TRBV4-1, the J call TRBJ1-1, with D tentatively TRBD1 (5 bases). V lost 2 bases and J 3 bases, leaving 7 bases between the germline ends. The CDR3 consists of 13 residues. Germline V gives CDR1 MGHRA, CDR2 YSYEKL.

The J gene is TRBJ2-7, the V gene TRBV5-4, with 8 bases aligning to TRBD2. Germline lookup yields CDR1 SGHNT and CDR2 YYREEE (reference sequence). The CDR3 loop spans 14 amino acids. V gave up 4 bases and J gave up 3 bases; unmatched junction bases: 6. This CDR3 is CASSQGLGDYEQYF. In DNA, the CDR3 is TGTGCCAGCAGCCAGGGACTAGGGGACTACGAGCAGTACTTC.

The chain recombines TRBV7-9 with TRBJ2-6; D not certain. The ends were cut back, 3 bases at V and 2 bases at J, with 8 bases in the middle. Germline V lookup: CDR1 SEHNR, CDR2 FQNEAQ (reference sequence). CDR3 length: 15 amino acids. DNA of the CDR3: TGTGCCAGCAGCTTCACGGCAACTGGGGCCAACGTCCTGACTTTC. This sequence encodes CASSFTATGANVLTF.

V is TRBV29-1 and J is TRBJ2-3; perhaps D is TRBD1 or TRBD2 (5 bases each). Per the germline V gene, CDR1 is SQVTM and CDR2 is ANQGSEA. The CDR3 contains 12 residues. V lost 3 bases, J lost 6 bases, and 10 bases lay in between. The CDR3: CSVDLGVDTQYF. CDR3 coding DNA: TGCAGCGTTGATTTGGGGGTGGATACGCAGTATTTT.

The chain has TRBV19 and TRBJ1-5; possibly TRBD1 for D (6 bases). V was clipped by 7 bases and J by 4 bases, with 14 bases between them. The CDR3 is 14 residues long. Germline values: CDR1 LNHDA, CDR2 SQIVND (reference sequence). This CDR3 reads CASMARGANQPQHF. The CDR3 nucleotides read TGTGCCAGTATGGCCCGGGGGGCTAATCAGCCCCAGCATTTT.

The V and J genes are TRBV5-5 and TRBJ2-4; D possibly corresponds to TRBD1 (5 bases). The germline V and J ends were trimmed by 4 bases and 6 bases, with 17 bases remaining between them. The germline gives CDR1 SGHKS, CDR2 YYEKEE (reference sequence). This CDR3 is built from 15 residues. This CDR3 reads CASSLPTAQTNIQYF. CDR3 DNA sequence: TGTGCCAGCAGCCTACCGACAGCCCAAACAAACATTCAGTACTTC.

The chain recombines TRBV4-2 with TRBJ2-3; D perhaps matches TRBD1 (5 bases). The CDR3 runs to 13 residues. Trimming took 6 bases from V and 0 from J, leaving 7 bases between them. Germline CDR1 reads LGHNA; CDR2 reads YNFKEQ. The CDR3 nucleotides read TGTGCCAGCAGTAGGGGTAGCACAGATACGCAGTATTTT. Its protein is CASSRGSTDTQYF.